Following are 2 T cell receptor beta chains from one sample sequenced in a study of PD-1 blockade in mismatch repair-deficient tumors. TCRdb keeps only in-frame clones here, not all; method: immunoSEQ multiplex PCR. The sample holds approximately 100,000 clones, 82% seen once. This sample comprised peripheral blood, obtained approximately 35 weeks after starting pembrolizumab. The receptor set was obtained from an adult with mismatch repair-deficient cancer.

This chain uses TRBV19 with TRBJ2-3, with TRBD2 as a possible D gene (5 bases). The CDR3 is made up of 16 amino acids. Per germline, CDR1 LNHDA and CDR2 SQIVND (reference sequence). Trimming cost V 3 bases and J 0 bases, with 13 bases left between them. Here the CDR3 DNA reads TGTGCCAGTAGTATGGCAGCTAGCAGCAGCACAGATACGCAGTATTTT. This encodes CASSMAASSSTDTQYF.

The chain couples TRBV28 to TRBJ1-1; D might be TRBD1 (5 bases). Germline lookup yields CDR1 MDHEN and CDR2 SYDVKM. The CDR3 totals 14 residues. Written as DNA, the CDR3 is TGTGCAACAGGTCCACCCGGGACGAACACTGAAGCTTTCTTT. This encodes CATGPPGTNTEAFF.